The 3 T cell receptor beta chains given below trace back to one sample, sequenced in a study of response to subunit inactivated influenza vaccine. From the RT-PCR reads, TCRdb called clonotypes with MiXCR, one entry per CDR3 protein. The sample holds 150,000 to 200,000 distinct CDR3 sequences, 10% to 15% seen once. The data were also submitted as part of a second study, on T cells expressing NK-cell markers. Per that paper: In generating TCR beta cDNA, 5'RACE template switching with UMIs was used.

The source material was CD8+ T cells sorted from PBMCs, sampled 11 to 12 days after vaccination. Source of these receptors: a man aged 50 to 59 who received an inactivated influenza vaccine.

This chain uses TRBV20-1 with TRBJ1-2; D perhaps matches TRBD1 (5 bases). The CDR3 has 13 amino acids. Trimming stripped 6 bases from V and 6 bases from J, with 17 bases between. Germline assignment: CDR1 DFQATT and CDR2 SNEGSKA (reference sequence). The CDR3 nucleotides read TGCAGTGCCGGAAGAAGGGGCCGGGATGGCTACACCTTC. Its translation: CSAGRRGRDGYTF.

The rearrangement links TRBV7-6 to TRBJ2-2; a possible D gene is TRBD2 (5 bases). This CDR3 contains 13 residues. With 2 bases removed from V and 6 bases from J, the gap between germline ends came to 7 bases. CDR1 is SGHVS, CDR2 FNYEAQ, per germline. CDR3 region: CASSLLGAGELFF. DNA for the CDR3: TGTGCCAGCAGCTTACTCGGGGCCGGGGAGCTGTTTTTT.

This rearrangement joins TRBV7-9 to TRBJ2-1, with D perhaps assigned TRBD1 or TRBD2 (5 bases each). From germline, CDR1 is SEHNR and CDR2 FQNEAQ (reference sequence). This CDR3 has 14 residues. The V and J ends lost 5 bases and 10 bases respectively, with 18 bases between them. The CDR3 sequence: CASSAGMGVVEQFF. DNA of the CDR3: TGTGCCAGCAGCGCCGGCATGGGGGTAGTCGAGCAGTTCTTC.